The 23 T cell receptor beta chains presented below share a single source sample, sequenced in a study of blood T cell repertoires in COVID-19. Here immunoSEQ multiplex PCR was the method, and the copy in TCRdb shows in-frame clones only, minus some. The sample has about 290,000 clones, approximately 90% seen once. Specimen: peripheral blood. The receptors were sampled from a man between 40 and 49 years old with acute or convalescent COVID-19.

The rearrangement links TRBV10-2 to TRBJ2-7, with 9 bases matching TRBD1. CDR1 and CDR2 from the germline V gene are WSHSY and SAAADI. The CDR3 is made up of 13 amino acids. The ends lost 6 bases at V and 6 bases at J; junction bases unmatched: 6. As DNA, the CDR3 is TGCGCCAGCAGAGAGACGGGACAGGGCGAGCAGTACTTC. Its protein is CASRETGQGEQYF.

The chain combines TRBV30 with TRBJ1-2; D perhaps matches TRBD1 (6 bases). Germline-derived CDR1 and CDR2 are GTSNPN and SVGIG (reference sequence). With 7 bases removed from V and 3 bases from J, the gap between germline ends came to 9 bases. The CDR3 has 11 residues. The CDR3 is CAYRAYYGYTF. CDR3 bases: TGTGCCTACAGGGCTTACTATGGCTACACCTTC. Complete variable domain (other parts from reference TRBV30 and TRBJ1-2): SQTIHQWPATLVQPVGSPLSLECTVEGTSNPNLYWYRQAAGRGLQLLFYSVGIGQISSEVPQNLSASRPQDRQFILSSKKLLLSDSGFYLCAYRAYYGYTFGSGTRLTVV.

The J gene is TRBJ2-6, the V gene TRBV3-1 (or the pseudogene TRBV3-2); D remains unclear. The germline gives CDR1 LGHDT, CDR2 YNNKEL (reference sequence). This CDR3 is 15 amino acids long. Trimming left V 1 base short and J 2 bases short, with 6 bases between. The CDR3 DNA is TGTGCCAGCAGCCAAGGACAAACTGGGGCCAACGTCCTGACTTTC. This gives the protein CASSQGQTGANVLTF.

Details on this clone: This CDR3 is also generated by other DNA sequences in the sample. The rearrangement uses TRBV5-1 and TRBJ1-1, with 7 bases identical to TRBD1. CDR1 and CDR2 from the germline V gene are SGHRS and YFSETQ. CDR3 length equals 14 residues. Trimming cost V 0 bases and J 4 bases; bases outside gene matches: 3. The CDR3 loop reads CASSLGQGGTEAFF. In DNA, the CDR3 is TGCGCCAGCAGCTTGGGACAGGGAGGCACTGAAGCTTTCTTT.

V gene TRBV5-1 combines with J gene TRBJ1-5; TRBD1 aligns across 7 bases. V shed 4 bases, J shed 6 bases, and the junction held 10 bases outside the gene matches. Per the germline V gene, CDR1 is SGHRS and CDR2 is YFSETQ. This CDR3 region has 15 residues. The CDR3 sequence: CASSPQGVKGQPQHF. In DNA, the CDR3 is TGCGCCAGCAGCCCCCAGGGGGTAAAAGGTCAGCCCCAGCATTTT.

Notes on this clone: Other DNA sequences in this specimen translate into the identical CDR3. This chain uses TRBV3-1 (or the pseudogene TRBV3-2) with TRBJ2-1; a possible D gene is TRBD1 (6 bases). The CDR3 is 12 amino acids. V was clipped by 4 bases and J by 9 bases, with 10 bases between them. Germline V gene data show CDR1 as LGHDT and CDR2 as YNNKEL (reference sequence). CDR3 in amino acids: CASSRRGGEQFF. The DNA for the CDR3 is TGTGCCAGCAGCCGCAGGGGTGGTGAGCAGTTCTTC.

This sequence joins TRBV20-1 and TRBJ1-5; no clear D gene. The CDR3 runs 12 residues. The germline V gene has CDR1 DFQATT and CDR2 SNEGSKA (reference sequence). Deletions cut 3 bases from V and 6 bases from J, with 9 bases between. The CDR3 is CSASPGGQPQHF. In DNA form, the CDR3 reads TGCAGTGCTAGTCCGGGTGGTCAGCCCCAGCATTTT.

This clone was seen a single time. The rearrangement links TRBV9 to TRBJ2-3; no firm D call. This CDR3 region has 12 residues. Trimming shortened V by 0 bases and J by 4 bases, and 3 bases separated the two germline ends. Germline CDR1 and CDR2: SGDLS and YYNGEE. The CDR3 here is CASSVGADTQYF. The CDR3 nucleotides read TGTGCCAGCAGCGTAGGAGCAGATACGCAGTATTTT.

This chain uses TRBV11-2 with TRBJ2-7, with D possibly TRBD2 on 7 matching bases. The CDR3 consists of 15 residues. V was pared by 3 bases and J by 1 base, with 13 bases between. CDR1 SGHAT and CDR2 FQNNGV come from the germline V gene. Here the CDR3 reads CASSLRGGPSYEQYF. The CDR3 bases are TGTGCCAGCAGCTTGAGGGGGGGACCTTCCTACGAGCAGTACTTC.

CDR3 sequence: CASSPYVDTEAFF. Written as DNA, the CDR3 is TGTGCCAGTAGTCCCTACGTGGACACTGAAGCTTTCTTT. This rearrangement joins TRBV19 to TRBJ1-1, with D uncertain. Trimming left V 5 bases short and J 3 bases short, with 10 bases between. Germline loops: CDR1 LNHDA, CDR2 SQIVND (reference sequence). The CDR3 extends over 13 amino acids.

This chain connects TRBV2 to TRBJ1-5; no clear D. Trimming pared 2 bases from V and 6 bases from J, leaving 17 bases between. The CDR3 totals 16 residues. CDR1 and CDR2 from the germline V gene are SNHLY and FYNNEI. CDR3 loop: CASSEYGVFAGQPQHF. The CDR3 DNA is TGTGCCAGCAGTGAATATGGCGTCTTCGCGGGTCAGCCCCAGCATTTT.

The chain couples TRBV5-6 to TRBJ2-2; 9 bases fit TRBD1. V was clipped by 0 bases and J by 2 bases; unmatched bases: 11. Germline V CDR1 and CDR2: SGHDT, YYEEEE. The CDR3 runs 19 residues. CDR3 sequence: CASSLDLLTGGSNTGELFF. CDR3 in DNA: TGTGCCAGCAGCTTGGACCTACTTACAGGGGGCTCTAACACCGGGGAGCTGTTTTTT.

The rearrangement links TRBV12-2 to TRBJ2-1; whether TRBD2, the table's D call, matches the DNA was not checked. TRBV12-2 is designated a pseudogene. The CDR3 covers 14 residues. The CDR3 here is CASRGVWGLNEQFF. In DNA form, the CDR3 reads TGTGCAAGTCGTGGGGTATGGGGACTCAATGAGCAGTTCTTC.

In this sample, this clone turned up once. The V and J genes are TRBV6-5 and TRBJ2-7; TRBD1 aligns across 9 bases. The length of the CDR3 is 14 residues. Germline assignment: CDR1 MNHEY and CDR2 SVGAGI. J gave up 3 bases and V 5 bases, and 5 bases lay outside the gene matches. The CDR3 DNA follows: TGTGCCAGCAGTCCCGGGACAGGGCTCTACGAGCAGTACTTC. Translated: CASSPGTGLYEQYF.

CDR3 nucleotide sequence: TGTGCCAGCAGCGTAGCGGGTAATGAGCAGTTCTTC. Translated, it gives CASSVAGNEQFF. This chain connects TRBV6-5 to TRBJ2-1; 7 bases are a match to TRBD2. Germline CDR1 and CDR2: MNHEY and SVGAGI. With V trimmed by 6 bases and J by 7 bases, 3 bases remained unmatched. The CDR3 consists of 12 residues.

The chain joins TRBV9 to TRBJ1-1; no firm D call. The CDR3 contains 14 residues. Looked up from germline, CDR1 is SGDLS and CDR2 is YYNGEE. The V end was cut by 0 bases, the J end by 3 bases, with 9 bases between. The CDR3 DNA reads TGTGCCAGCAGCGTAGTAGGCAGGTACACTGAAGCTTTCTTT. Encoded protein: CASSVVGRYTEAFF.

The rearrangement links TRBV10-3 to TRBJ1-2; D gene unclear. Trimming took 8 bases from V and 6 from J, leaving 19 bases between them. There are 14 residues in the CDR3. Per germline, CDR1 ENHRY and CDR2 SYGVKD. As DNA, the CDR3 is TGTGCCATCTCGGTGAAAGCCGCGGGTGATGGCTACACCTTC. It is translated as CAISVKAAGDGYTF.

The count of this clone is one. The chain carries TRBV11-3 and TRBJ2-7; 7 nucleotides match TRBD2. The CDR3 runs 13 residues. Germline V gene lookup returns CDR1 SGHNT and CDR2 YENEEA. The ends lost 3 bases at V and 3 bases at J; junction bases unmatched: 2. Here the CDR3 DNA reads TGTGCCAGCAGCTTGGGCGGGAGCTACGAGCAGTACTTC. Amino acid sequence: CASSLGGSYEQYF.

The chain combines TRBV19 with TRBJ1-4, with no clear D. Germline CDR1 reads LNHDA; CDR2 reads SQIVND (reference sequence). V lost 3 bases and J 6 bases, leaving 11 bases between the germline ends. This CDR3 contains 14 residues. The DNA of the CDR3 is TGTGCCAGTAGTATGGGCAGAATGGATGAAAAACTGTTTTTT. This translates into CASSMGRMDEKLFF.

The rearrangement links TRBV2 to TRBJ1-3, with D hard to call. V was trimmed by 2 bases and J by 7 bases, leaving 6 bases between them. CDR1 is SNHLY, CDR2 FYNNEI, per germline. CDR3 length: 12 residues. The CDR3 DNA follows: TGTGCCAGCAGTGAATTTCGGAACACCATATATTTT. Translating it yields CASSEFRNTIYF.

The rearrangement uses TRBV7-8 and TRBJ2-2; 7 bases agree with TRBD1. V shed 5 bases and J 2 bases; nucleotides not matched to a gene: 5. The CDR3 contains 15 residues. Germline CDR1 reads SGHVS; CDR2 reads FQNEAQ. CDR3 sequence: CASSLGTVNTGELFF. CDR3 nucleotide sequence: TGTGCCAGCAGCCTAGGGACAGTTAACACCGGGGAGCTGTTTTTT.

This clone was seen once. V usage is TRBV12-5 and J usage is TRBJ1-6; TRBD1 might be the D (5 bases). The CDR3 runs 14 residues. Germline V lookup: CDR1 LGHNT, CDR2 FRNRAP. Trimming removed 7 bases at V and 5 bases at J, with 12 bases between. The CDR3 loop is CASAGEGNNSPLHF. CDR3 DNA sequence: TGTGCTAGTGCGGGGGAGGGTAATAATTCACCCCTCCACTTT.

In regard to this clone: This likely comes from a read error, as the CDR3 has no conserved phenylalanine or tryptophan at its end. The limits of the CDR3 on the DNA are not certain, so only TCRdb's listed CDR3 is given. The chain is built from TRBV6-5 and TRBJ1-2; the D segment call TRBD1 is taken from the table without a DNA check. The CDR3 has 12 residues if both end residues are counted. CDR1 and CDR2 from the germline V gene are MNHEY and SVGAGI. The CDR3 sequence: CASSYPGTAPLV.